Below are 6 T cell receptor beta chains sequenced from a single sample in a study of blood T cell repertoires in COVID-19. TCRdb keeps only in-frame clones here, not all; method: immunoSEQ multiplex PCR. This table holds under 200,000 clones, about 80% found once. The material sequenced was peripheral blood. These receptors came from a human donor with acute or convalescent COVID-19. The donor label of this sample is uncertain.

This rearrangement joins TRBV2 to TRBJ2-7; TRBD2 matches at 10 bases. There are 16 residues in the CDR3. Germline-derived CDR1 and CDR2 are SNHLY and FYNNEI. The J segment lost 0 bases and the V segment lost 3 bases, leaving 5 bases of the junction unmatched. The CDR3 sequence is CASSDPSGGSSYEQYF. DNA of the CDR3: TGTGCCAGCAGTGATCCTAGCGGGGGAAGCTCCTACGAGCAGTACTTC.

The chain couples TRBV30 to TRBJ2-3; 15 bases match TRBD2. J gave up 6 bases and V 2 bases, and 12 bases lay outside the gene matches. The CDR3 has 18 amino acids. Germline CDR1 GTSNPN, CDR2 SVGIG (reference sequence). The CDR3 spells CAWSPGLAGGPGSDTQYF. In DNA, the CDR3 is TGTGCCTGGAGTCCCGGACTAGCGGGGGGGCCAGGGTCTGATACGCAGTATTTT.

The chain couples TRBV5-1 to TRBJ1-2; TRBD1 aligns across 10 bases. Per germline, CDR1 SGHRS and CDR2 YFSETQ. CDR3 size: 15 residues. Trimming took 4 bases from V and 8 from J; bases not matched to a gene: 11. The CDR3 region is CASSLNRQGAVGYTF. The CDR3, as DNA: TGCGCCAGCAGCCTAAATCGACAGGGGGCCGTAGGCTACACCTTC.

The rearrangement uses TRBV2 and TRBJ1-5; 8 bases map to TRBD1. V trimming: 6 bases; J trimming: 3 bases; junction bases outside the gene matches: 7. From germline, CDR1 is SNHLY and CDR2 FYNNEI. This CDR3 has 15 residues. The CDR3 reads CASRNQDRVNQPQHF. In nucleotides, the CDR3 is TGTGCCAGCAGAAACCAGGACAGGGTCAATCAGCCCCAGCATTTT.

J is TRBJ2-2 and V is TRBV27; 8 bases are shared with TRBD2. Trimming at V came to 5 bases and at J to 8 bases, leaving 16 bases not matched to a gene. CDR1 is MNHEY, CDR2 SMNVEV, per germline (reference sequence). CDR3 length: 17 amino acids. The CDR3 sequence is CASSRTMGRGGMGELFF. Written as DNA, the CDR3 is TGTGCCAGCAGTCGAACGATGGGACGGGGGGGAATGGGGGAGCTGTTTTTT.

The gene calls are TRBV6-1 and TRBJ2-7; TRBD2 might be the D (6 bases). V was cut by 3 bases and J by 0 bases, with 9 bases left in between. The V gene's germline CDR1 is MNHNS and CDR2 SASEGT. CDR3 length: 14 residues. The CDR3 spells CASSDGGASYEQYF. CDR3 nucleotide sequence: TGTGCCAGCAGTGACGGCGGGGCCTCCTACGAGCAGTACTTC.